This T cell receptor beta chain was recovered during a study of T cell responses to AZD1222 COVID-19 vaccine. Study outcomes and limitations: Just a handful of AZD1222 recipients tested seropositive at baseline.

To note about this clone: Its specificity is not known.

V shed 8 bases and J shed 6 bases, with 16 bases lying between them. This CDR3 is built from 13 residues. The protocol was immunoSEQ multiplex PCR, while the TCRdb copy is restricted to in-frame clones and leaves out a portion. This table has around 95,000 clones, approximately 89% appearing once. This receptor was taken from an adult in good health. The gene calls are TRBV12-3 or TRBV12-4 and TRBJ1-2; the D gene is possibly TRBD1 (5 bases). The source was peripheral blood, collected on day 0 of MenACWY control vaccination. In DNA form, the CDR3 reads TGTGCCAGCCTCGCGTCAGGGAGAAATGGCTACACCTTC. Its translation is CASLASGRNGYTF.